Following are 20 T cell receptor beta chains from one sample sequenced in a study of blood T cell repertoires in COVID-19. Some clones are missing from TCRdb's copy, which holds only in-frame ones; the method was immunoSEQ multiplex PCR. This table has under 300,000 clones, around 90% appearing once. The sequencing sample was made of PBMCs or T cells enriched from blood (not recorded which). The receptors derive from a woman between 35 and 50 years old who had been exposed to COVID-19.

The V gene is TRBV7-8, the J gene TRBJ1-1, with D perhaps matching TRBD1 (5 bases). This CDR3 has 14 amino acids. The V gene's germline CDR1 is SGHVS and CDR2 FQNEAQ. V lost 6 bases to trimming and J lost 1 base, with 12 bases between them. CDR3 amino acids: CASRPRQKNTEAFF. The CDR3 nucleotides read TGTGCCAGCAGGCCTCGACAGAAGAACACTGAAGCTTTCTTT.

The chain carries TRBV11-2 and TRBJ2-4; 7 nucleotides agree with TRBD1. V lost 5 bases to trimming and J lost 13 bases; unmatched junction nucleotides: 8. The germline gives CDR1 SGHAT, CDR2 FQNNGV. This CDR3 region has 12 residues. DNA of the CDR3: TGTGCCAGCAGCACCCGGACAGGACAACAGTACTTC. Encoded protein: CASSTRTGQQYF.

The DNA for the CDR3 is TGTGCCTGGAGTGTATTCTTCGCCTACAATGAGCAGTTCTTC. Its translation is CAWSVFFAYNEQFF. The chain uses TRBV30 and TRBJ2-1; D gene ambiguous. The germline CDR1 and CDR2 sequences are GTSNPN and SVGIG (reference sequence). The length of the CDR3 is 14 residues. V was pared by 0 bases and J by 2 bases, with 8 bases between.

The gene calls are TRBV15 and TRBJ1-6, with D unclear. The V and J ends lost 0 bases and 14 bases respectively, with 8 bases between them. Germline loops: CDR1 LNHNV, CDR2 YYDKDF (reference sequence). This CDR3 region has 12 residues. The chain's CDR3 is CATSRDFSALHF. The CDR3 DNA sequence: TGTGCCACCAGCAGAGATTTCTCAGCCCTCCACTTT.

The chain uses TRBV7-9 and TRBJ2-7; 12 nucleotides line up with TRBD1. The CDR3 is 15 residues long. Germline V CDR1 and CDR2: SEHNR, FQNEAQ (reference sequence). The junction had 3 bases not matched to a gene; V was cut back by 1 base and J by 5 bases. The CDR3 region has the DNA TGTGCCAGCAGCTTAGGCGGGACAGGGGGCCACGAGCAGTACTTC. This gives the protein CASSLGGTGGHEQYF.

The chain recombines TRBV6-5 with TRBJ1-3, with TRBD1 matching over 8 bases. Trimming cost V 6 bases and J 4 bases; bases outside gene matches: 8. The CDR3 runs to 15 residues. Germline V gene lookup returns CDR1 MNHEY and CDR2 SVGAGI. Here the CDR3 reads CASSWDRSEGNTIYF. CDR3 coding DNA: TGTGCCAGCAGCTGGGACAGGTCAGAAGGAAACACCATATATTTT.

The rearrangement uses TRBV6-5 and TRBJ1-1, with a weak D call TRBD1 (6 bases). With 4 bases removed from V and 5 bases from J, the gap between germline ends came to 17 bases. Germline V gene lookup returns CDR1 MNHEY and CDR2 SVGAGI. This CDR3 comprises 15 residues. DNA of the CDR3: TGTGCCAGCAGTTTAAACTTACAGGGCGGAACTGAAGCTTTCTTT. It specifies CASSLNLQGGTEAFF.

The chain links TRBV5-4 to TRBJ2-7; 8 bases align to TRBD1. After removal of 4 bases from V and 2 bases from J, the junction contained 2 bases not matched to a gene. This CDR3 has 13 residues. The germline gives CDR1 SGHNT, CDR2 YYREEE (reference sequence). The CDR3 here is CASSRTGTYEQYF. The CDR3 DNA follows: TGTGCCAGCAGCCGGACAGGGACCTACGAGCAGTACTTC.

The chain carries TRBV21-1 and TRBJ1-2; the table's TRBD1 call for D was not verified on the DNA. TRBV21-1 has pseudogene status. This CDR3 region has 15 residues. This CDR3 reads CASSGAGTGGYGYTF. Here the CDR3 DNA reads TGTGCCAGCAGCGGGGCAGGGACAGGGGGTTACGGCTACACCTTC.

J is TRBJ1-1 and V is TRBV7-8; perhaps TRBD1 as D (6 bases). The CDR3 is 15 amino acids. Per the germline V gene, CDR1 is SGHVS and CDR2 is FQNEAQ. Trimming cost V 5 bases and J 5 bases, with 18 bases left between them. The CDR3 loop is CASSPQTTQGTEAFF. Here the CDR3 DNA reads TGTGCCAGCAGCCCCCAAACGACTCAGGGGACTGAAGCTTTCTTT.

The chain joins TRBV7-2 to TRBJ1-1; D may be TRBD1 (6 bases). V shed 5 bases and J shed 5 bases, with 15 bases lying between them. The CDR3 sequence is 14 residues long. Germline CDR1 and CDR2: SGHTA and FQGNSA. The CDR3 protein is CASSLDRSGTEAFF. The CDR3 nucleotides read TGTGCCAGCAGCCTCGACAGGAGTGGAACTGAAGCTTTCTTT.

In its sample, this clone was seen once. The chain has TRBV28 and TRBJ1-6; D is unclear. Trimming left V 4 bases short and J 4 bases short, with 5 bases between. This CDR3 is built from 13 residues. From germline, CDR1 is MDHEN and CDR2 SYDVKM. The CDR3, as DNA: TGTGCCAGCAGTTACGGTTATAATTCACCCCTCCACTTT. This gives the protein CASSYGYNSPLHF. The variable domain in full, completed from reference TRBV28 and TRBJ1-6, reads DVKVTQSSRYLVKRTGEKVFLECVQDMDHENMFWYRQDPGLGLRLIYFSYDVKMKEKGDIPEGYSVSREKKERFSLILESASTNQTSMYLCASSYGYNSPLHFGNGTRLTVT.

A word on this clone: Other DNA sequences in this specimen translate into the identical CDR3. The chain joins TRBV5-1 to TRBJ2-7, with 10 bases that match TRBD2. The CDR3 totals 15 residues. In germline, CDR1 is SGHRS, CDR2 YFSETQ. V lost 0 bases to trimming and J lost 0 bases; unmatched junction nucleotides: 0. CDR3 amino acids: CASSLVAGGSYEQYF. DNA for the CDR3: TGCGCCAGCAGCTTGGTAGCGGGGGGCTCCTACGAGCAGTACTTC.

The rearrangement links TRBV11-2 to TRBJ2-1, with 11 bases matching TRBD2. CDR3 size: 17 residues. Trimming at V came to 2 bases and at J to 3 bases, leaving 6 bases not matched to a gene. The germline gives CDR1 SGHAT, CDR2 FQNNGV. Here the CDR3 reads CASSLYSSGGNYNEQFF. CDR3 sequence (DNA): TGTGCCAGCAGCTTATACTCTAGCGGGGGGAACTACAATGAGCAGTTCTTC.

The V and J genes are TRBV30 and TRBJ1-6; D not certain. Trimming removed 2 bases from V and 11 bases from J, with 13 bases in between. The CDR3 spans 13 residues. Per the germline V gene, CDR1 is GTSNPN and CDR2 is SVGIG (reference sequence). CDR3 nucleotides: TGTGCCTGGAGTACCAAGGAGGTGGCACCCCTCCACTTT. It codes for CAWSTKEVAPLHF.

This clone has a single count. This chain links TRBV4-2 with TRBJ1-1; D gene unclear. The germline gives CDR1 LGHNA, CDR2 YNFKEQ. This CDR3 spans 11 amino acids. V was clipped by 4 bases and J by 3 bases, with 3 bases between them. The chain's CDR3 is CASSLDTEAFF. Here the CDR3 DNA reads TGTGCCAGCAGCCTCGACACTGAAGCTTTCTTT.

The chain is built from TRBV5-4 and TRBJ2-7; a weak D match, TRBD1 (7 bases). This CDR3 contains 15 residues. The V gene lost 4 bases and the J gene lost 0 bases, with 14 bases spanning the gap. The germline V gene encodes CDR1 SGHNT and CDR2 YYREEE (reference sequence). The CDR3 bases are TGTGCCAGCAGCGGAGGGACAGCCAACTCCTACGAGCAGTACTTC. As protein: CASSGGTANSYEQYF.

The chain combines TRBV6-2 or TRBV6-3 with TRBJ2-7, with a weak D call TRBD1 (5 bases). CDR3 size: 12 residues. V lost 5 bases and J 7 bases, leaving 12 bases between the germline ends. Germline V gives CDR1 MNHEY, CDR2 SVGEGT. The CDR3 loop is CASSQGGFEQYV. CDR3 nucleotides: TGTGCCAGCAGTCAGGGTGGCTTTGAGCAGTACGTC.

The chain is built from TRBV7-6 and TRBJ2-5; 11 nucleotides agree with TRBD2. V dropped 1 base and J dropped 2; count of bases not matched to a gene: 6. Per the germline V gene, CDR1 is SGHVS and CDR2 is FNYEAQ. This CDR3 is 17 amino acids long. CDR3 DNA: TGTGCCAGCAGCTTAGAGGCTAGCGGGGGGCAACAAGAGACCCAGTACTTC. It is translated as CASSLEASGGQQETQYF.

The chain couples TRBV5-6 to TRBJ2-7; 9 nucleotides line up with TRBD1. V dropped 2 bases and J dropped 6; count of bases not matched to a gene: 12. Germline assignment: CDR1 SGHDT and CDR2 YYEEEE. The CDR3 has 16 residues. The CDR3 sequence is CASSLDFGTGSSEQYF. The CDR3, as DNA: TGTGCCAGCAGCTTAGATTTCGGGACAGGGTCCAGCGAGCAGTACTTC.